The clone carrying this T cell receptor beta chain was found many times. Its target is unknown. The V gene lost 1 base and the J gene lost 6 bases, with 7 bases spanning the gap. Germline V gene data show CDR1 as MDHEN and CDR2 as SYDVKM. The CDR3 runs to 13 residues. As for time point: persistent/refractory GD, antithyroid drugs over 5 years with positive TRAb. Construction of the TCR library relied on RNA isolated from PBMCs. Arm-PCR of CDR3 regions and iRepertoire HTBI primers were the basis on which TCR beta libraries were built. TCRdb re-derived calls from the multiplex PCR reads in MiXCR, one entry per CDR3 protein. The sample has around 400,000 distinct CDR3 sequences, about 20% seen once. The record originates from a study of regulatory T cells in long-lasting Graves disease. Study results and caveats: It was in persistent disease that TRBV28, TRBJ1-2 and TRBJ2-5 were favored. Samples came from peripheral blood alone, without thyroid tissue. Persistent patients shared more public clonotypes (fewer than 3,000) than newly diagnosed patients (about 970). Lower TCR diversity was seen in persistent Graves' patients than in newly diagnosed ones.

The sample in question was peripheral blood mononuclear cells (PBMCs), obtained when the disease was refractory, from a patient treated with antithyroid drugs. The TCR sequence derives from a female donor with Graves disease. The chain employs TRBV28 and TRBJ1-5; no clear D gene. The CDR3 loop reads CASSLSPGQPQHF. Here the CDR3 DNA reads TGTGCCAGCAGTTTATCCCCGGGTCAGCCCCAGCATTTT.